The present T cell receptor (beta chain) was sequenced within a study of blood T cell repertoires in COVID-19. Study context: Italy, Spain and the United States were the sources of the convalescent and acute COVID-19 samples. Sources were T cells, B-cell-depleted T cells, or PBMCs; the material itself was cDNA or gDNA.

In Seattle, patients joined the study during active infection and were tracked longitudinally. CDR1 and CDR2 from the germline V gene are SGHDT and YYEEEE. V shed 0 bases and J shed 7 bases, with 16 bases lying between them. The CDR3 spans 16 residues. The authors' processing: Scientists estimated how many nucleated cells there were by amplifying reference gene primers. The protocol was immunoSEQ multiplex PCR, while the TCRdb copy is restricted to in-frame clones and leaves out a portion. V and J calls and clone size are copied from that table; D and trimming were computed from the DNA. The sample contains about 43,000 clones, approximately 87% of which appear only once.

The sequenced sample was peripheral blood. V and J are TRBV5-6 and TRBJ1-4, with D possibly TRBD1 on 6 matching bases. The sequence derives from a man aged 35 to 55 with COVID-19, enrolled during active disease. CDR3 nucleotides: TGTGCCAGCAGCTTGGGAGCCTGGGCAGGGGCTGAAAAACTGTTTTTT. It specifies CASSLGAWAGAEKLFF.